The T cell receptor (beta chain) described here comes from a study of PD-L1 blockade in urothelial cancer. About the research overall: A median of approximately 150,000 T cells was found in the blood samples.

Overall study findings and caveats: Patients with below-median pretreatment blood clonality survived longer.

The time point here: peripheral blood 6 weeks after treatment start. TCRdb keeps only in-frame clones here, not all; method: immunoSEQ multiplex PCR. This table has about 48,000 clones, 70% to 90% appearing once. Comments on this clone: The antigen is unknown.

The junction had 9 bases not matched to a gene; V was cut back by 4 bases and J by 2 bases. This CDR3 region has 16 residues. The V gene's germline CDR1 is SGDLS and CDR2 YYNGEE. This chain connects TRBV9 to TRBJ2-3; 8 nucleotides match TRBD2. This sequence originates from a man in his 70s with urothelial cancer. This specimen was PBMCs, taken around atezolizumab (anti-PD-L1) treatment. The CDR3 loop is CASSPFSGIFTDTQYF. The CDR3 DNA follows: TGTGCCAGCAGCCCCTTTAGCGGGATTTTCACAGATACGCAGTATTTT. The whole variable domain, remainder taken from reference TRBV9 and TRBJ2-3, is DSGVTQTPKHLITATGQRVTLRCSPRSGDLSVYWYQQSLDQGLQFLIQYYNGEERAKGNILERFSAQQFPDLHSELNLSSLELGDSALYFCASSPFSGIFTDTQYFGPGTRLTVL.